The clone carrying this T cell receptor beta chain was seen once. Antigen specificity is unknown. Clones were sequenced by immunoSEQ multiplex PCR, and TCRdb holds only the in-frame ones, with some missing. Here the sample spans 35,000 to 50,000 clones, roughly nine tenths being singletons. V was trimmed by 8 bases and J by 1 base, leaving 13 bases between them. CDR1 is MNHNY and CDR2 is SVGAGI in the germline V gene (reference sequence). The CDR3 runs to 14 residues. The data stem from a study of T cells in localized non-small cell lung cancer. Study-level points and caveats: Paired adjacent lung recovered a median approximately 57 of the top 100 tumor clones. T cell clonality was highest in uninvolved adjacent lung, above tumor.

The sequence was obtained from a woman aged 35 to 70 with stage II lung adenocarcinoma. The chain recombines TRBV6-6 with TRBJ2-3; possibly TRBD1 for D (6 bases). The sequencing used PBMCs, collected before any cancer treatment. The CDR3 DNA follows: TGTGCCAGCCGAGTAGAGGGGGGCACAGATACGCAGTATTTT. Its translation: CASRVEGGTDTQYF.